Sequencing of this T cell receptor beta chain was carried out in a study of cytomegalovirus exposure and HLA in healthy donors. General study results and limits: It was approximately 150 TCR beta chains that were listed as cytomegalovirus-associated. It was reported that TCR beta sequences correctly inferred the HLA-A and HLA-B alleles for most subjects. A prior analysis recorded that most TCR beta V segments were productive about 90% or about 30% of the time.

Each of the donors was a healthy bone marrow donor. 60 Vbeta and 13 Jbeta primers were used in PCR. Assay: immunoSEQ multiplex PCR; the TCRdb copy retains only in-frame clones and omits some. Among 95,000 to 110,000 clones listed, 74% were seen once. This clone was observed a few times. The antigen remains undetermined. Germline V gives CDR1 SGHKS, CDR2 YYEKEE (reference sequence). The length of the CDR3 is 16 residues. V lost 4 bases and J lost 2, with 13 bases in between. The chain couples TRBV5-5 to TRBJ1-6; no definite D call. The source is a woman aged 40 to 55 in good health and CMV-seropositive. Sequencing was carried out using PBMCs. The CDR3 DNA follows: TGTGCCAGCAGCCGCTCTCCCCAGGCCTATAATTCACCCCTCCACTTT. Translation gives CASSRSPQAYNSPLHF.